The 22 T cell receptor beta chains below come from one sample, sequenced in a study of T cells in Graves' hyperthyroidism and ophthalmopathy (dated by TCRdb to 2018 to 2020). Library preparation was by multiplex PCR. Sequencing was performed on an Illumina HiSeq 2000. The TCR beta CDR3 regions were amplified from RNA transcripts. A first-round RT-PCR of the TCR CDR3 used the HTBI primer set with the Qiagen OneStep RT-PCR kit. TCRdb passed the public sequencing reads through fastp at Q25 and MiXCR, retaining productive beta sequences. When rows share a CDR3 protein, they turn into one entry using the most common DNA and genes. This sample holds around 430,000 distinct CDR3 sequences; 15% were observed only once. Around a third of the sample lies in the top ten. Sequenced material: blood. Receptor source: a woman under 40 with Graves' hyperthyroidism.

This clonotype was counted once. The chain is built from TRBV20-1 and TRBJ1-5, with TRBD1 matching over 8 bases. This CDR3 spans 14 amino acids. The germline CDR1 and CDR2 sequences are DFQATT and SNEGSKA (reference sequence). V lost 3 bases and J lost 2; bases outside the gene matches: 3. Here the CDR3 reads CSARGQAGNQPQHF. The CDR3 DNA follows: TGCAGTGCTAGGGGACAGGCGGGCAATCAGCCCCAGCATTTT.

This clonotype has a handful of counts. This chain links TRBV11-3 with TRBJ2-1, with 15 bases lining up with TRBD2. J gave up 10 bases and V 5 bases, and 6 bases lay outside the gene matches. CDR1 is SGHNT, CDR2 YENEEA, per germline. The CDR3 is made up of 15 amino acids. The CDR3 spells CASSGGGTSGREQFF. The CDR3 nucleotides are TGTGCCAGCAGCGGGGGGGGGACTAGCGGGAGGGAGCAGTTCTTC.

This clonotype has a count of ten or more. V and J are TRBV2 and TRBJ2-2; D not resolved. The CDR3 totals 15 residues. Trimming cost V 6 bases and J 3 bases, with 14 bases left between them. CDR1 is SNHLY and CDR2 is FYNNEI in the germline V gene. The CDR3 nucleotides read TGTGCCAGCAGCCGGGCCCCAGCTGACACCGGGGAGCTGTTTTTT. Translated, it gives CASSRAPADTGELFF.

The chain has TRBV11-2 and TRBJ1-3; D remains unclear. In germline, CDR1 is SGHAT, CDR2 FQNNGV. V shed 7 bases and J shed 0 bases, with 7 bases lying between them. The CDR3 covers 13 residues. The CDR3 loop is CASKAHSGNTIYF. In nucleotides, the CDR3 is TGTGCCAGCAAGGCCCACTCTGGAAACACCATATATTTT. Full variable domain (remainder filled in from reference TRBV11-2 and TRBJ1-3): EAGVAQSPRYKIIEKRQSVAFWCNPISGHATLYWYQQILGQGPKLLIQFQNNGVVDDSQLPKDRFSAERLKGVDSTLKIQPAKLEDSAVYLCASKAHSGNTIYFGEGSWLTVV.

The chain combines TRBV28 with TRBJ1-3, with 10 nucleotides matching TRBD1. Looked up from germline, CDR1 is MDHEN and CDR2 is SYDVKM. V lost 4 bases to trimming and J lost 0 bases; unmatched junction nucleotides: 6. This CDR3 is 17 amino acids long. The CDR3 DNA sequence: TGTGCCAGCAGTTCCGGGACAGGGGACTACTCTGGAAACACCATATATTTT. Protein: CASSSGTGDYSGNTIYF.

This clonotype was detected many times. V is TRBV3-1 and J is TRBJ2-7; D is tentatively TRBD1 or TRBD2 (5 bases each). The CDR3 consists of 18 residues. The germline CDR1 and CDR2 sequences are LGHDT and YNNKEL (reference sequence). V shed 3 bases and J shed 0 bases, with 21 bases lying between them. This CDR3 reads CASSHPMGRRESSYEQYF. The CDR3 DNA reads TGTGCCAGCAGCCATCCTATGGGACGAAGGGAAAGCTCCTACGAGCAGTACTTC.

This sequence joins TRBV12-3 or TRBV12-4 and TRBJ2-1, with D possibly matching TRBD2 (5 bases). Trimming took 1 base from V and 0 from J, leaving 13 bases between them. The CDR3 is 17 residues long. The CDR3 nucleotides are TGTGCCAGCAGTTTAGAGGTGGGAGACCCCTCCTACAATGAGCAGTTCTTC. Amino acids: CASSLEVGDPSYNEQFF.

The chain links TRBV6-1 to TRBJ2-7; D is uncertain. The ends were cut back, 7 bases at V and 0 bases at J, with 10 bases in the middle. This CDR3 spans 13 amino acids. Germline CDR1 and CDR2: MNHNS and SASEGT. The CDR3 loop is CASNRGPSYEQYF. CDR3 DNA sequence: TGTGCCAGCAATCGAGGCCCCTCCTACGAGCAGTACTTC.

In its sample, this clonotype was seen many times. V and J are TRBV3-1 and TRBJ1-1, with a possible D match to TRBD1 (5 bases). Germline V gives CDR1 LGHDT, CDR2 YNNKEL (reference sequence). Trimming pared 2 bases from V and 5 bases from J, leaving 9 bases between. The CDR3 totals 13 residues. CDR3 amino acids: CASSQPGRTEAFF. In DNA, the CDR3 is TGTGCCAGCAGCCAACCAGGGAGAACTGAAGCTTTCTTT.

This clonotype came up a few times. The V call is TRBV28, the J call TRBJ2-2, with TRBD2 matching over 8 bases. V lost 3 bases and J lost 4; bases outside the gene matches: 4. Germline V gene data show CDR1 as MDHEN and CDR2 as SYDVKM. This CDR3 has 15 residues. CDR3 in amino acids: CASSFPGTSTGELFF. DNA for the CDR3: TGTGCCAGCAGTTTTCCCGGGACTAGCACCGGGGAGCTGTTTTTT.

This clonotype has a handful of counts. The chain carries TRBV3-1 and TRBJ1-6, with unresolved D. The CDR3 length is 15 residues. Germline assignment: CDR1 LGHDT and CDR2 YNNKEL (reference sequence). Trimming took off 1 base at V and 10 bases at J, with 14 bases between the two ends. The CDR3, as DNA: TGTGCCAGCAGCCAAGGTCTAGTTTCCAAATCACCCCTCCACTTT. This translates into CASSQGLVSKSPLHF.

This clonotype was seen many times. The rearrangement links TRBV12-3 or TRBV12-4 to TRBJ2-7; D is perhaps TRBD2 (6 bases). The germline V and J ends were trimmed by 5 bases and 0 bases, with 11 bases remaining between them. The CDR3 covers 14 residues. The chain's CDR3 is CASSVWGLSYEQYF. As DNA, the CDR3 is TGTGCCAGCAGTGTGTGGGGACTCTCCTACGAGCAGTACTTC.

V gene TRBV20-1 combines with J gene TRBJ1-5; possible D gene TRBD1, 6 bases. This CDR3 is 15 amino acids long. Germline CDR1 is DFQATT and CDR2 is SNEGSKA (reference sequence). The V gene lost 3 bases and the J gene lost 10 bases, with 22 bases spanning the gap. CDR3 sequence (DNA): TGCAGTGCTAGTGCGGGGGGGCAACTCGTAGTTCCCCAGCATTTT. This gives the protein CSASAGGQLVVPQHF.

This chain joins TRBV12-3 or TRBV12-4 and TRBJ2-7, with TRBD1 matching over 8 bases. J lost 7 bases, V lost 6 bases, and 11 bases had no gene match. There are 14 residues in the CDR3. CDR3 sequence (DNA): TGTGCCAGCAGCAACAGACGGACAGGGAAGGAGCAGTACTTC. As protein: CASSNRRTGKEQYF.

The chain couples TRBV10-3 to TRBJ2-7; the D gene is possibly TRBD1 (6 bases). The CDR3 is 14 amino acids. Germline assignment: CDR1 ENHRY and CDR2 SYGVKD. V was pared by 4 bases and J by 2 bases, with 12 bases between. CDR3 sequence (DNA): TGTGCCATCAGTGGCAGGGGCCCTGCCTACGAGCAGTACTTC. This encodes CAISGRGPAYEQYF.

CDR3 DNA sequence: TGCAGTGCTAGAGATCCGCTAGCGGGAGTCAGCTCCTACGAGCAGTACTTC. It is translated as CSARDPLAGVSSYEQYF. The chain has TRBV20-1 and TRBJ2-7; 10 bases are shared with TRBD2. The length of the CDR3 is 17 residues. With 0 bases clipped from V and 0 bases from J, the junction kept 8 bases outside the gene matches. Germline CDR1 reads DFQATT; CDR2 reads SNEGSKA (reference sequence).

The chain carries TRBV3-1 and TRBJ1-2, with D unclear. The length of the CDR3 is 13 residues. V lost 3 bases, J lost 7 bases, and 12 bases lay in between. The germline V gene encodes CDR1 LGHDT and CDR2 YNNKEL (reference sequence). The CDR3 protein is CASSHGRLGGYTF. DNA of the CDR3: TGTGCCAGCAGCCACGGCAGGTTAGGTGGCTACACCTTC.

This clonotype has only a few counts. The gene calls are TRBV7-2 and TRBJ1-5, with 7 bases identical to TRBD1. Trimming at V came to 1 base and at J to 0 bases, leaving 3 bases not matched to a gene. The CDR3 has 16 amino acids. Germline V gene lookup returns CDR1 SGHTA and CDR2 FQGNSA. The CDR3 protein is CASSLEGTVSNQPQHF. The CDR3 DNA reads as TGTGCCAGCAGCTTAGAAGGGACAGTTAGCAATCAGCCCCAGCATTTT.

This clonotype was seen ten or more times. V is TRBV7-8 and J is TRBJ2-7; 9 bases agree with TRBD1. V was clipped by 1 base and J by 4 bases; unmatched bases: 5. This CDR3 spans 15 amino acids. Germline V gene data show CDR1 as SGHVS and CDR2 as FQNEAQ. The DNA for the CDR3 is TGTGCCAGCAGCTTAGGGGGGACAGGGTTTTACGAGCAGTACTTC. Translation gives CASSLGGTGFYEQYF.

This clonotype was seen at least ten times. This chain uses TRBV12-3 or TRBV12-4 with TRBJ2-7; possibly TRBD2 for D (5 bases). The ends were cut back, 6 bases at V and 6 bases at J, with 15 bases in the middle. The CDR3 has 13 residues. In DNA form, the CDR3 reads TGTGCCAGCAGCCCGGACTGGGCGCCCGAGCAGTACTTC. Its translation: CASSPDWAPEQYF.

The chain employs TRBV28 and TRBJ1-1, with TRBD1 as a possible D gene (5 bases). The CDR3 contains 16 residues. Trimming cost V 4 bases and J 4 bases, with 19 bases left between them. Germline CDR1 reads MDHEN; CDR2 reads SYDVKM. The CDR3 here is CASSSTGTALATEAFF. For the CDR3, the DNA is TGTGCCAGCAGTTCGACCGGGACTGCGCTTGCCACTGAAGCTTTCTTT.

As for this clonotype: A much bigger clone sits one base away, suggesting this may be a read error. The chain carries TRBV7-6 and TRBJ2-2, with 8 bases lining up with TRBD1. Trimming at V came to 6 bases and at J to 4 bases, leaving 4 bases not matched to a gene. This CDR3 region has 14 residues. Germline values: CDR1 SGHVS, CDR2 FNYEAQ. This CDR3 is CASSQGALTGELFF. CDR3 nucleotide sequence: TGTGCCAGCAGTCAGGGGGCCCTCACCGGGGAGCTGTTTTTT. The full variable domain, completed using reference TRBV7-6 and TRBJ2-2, is GAGVSQSPRYKVTKRGQDVALRCDPISGHVSLYWYRQALGQGPEFLTYFNYEAQQDKSGLPNDRFSAERPEGSISTLTIQRTEQRDSAMYRCASSQGALTGELFFGEGSRLTVL.